Sequencing of this T cell receptor (beta chain) was carried out in a study of blood T cells in healthy people across ages. The length of the CDR3 is 14 residues. The germline V and J ends were trimmed by 5 bases and 5 bases, with 13 bases remaining between them. CDR1 and CDR2 from the germline V gene are SNHLY and FYNNEI. This clonotype was counted a few times. Antigen specificity is unknown. Findings of the study overall: Fewer expanded clones and more diversity marked long-lived versus aged donors.

The authors ran a second PCR of roughly 6 to 11 cycles using a sample-barcoded 5' primer and a J-beta primer mix. Each cDNA was tagged by a template-switch adaptor containing 12 random nucleotides. Each CDR3 protein gets one entry after TCRdb re-called the 5' RACE reads with MiXCR. The sample shows some 790,000 distinct CDR3 sequences, more than 25% of them seen only once. The sequenced sample was blood. The chain has TRBV2 and TRBJ1-5; weak D call: TRBD1 (5 bases). The source of this sequence is a woman aged 80 or older in good health. In nucleotides, the CDR3 is TGTGCCAGCAGTCCCCACGGGGGGGATCAGCCCCAGCATTTT. This gives the protein CASSPHGGDQPQHF.